A single sample gave rise to the 14 T cell receptor beta chains below, sequenced in a study of T cell responses to AZD1222 COVID-19 vaccine. Assay: immunoSEQ multiplex PCR; the TCRdb copy retains only in-frame clones and omits some. The sample contains approximately 81,000 clones, about 89% of which appear only once. The sequencing here drew on peripheral blood, taken on day 0 of MenACWY control vaccination. Every receptor here comes from an adult in good health.

The rearrangement links TRBV5-1 to TRBJ1-1, with a weak D call TRBD1 (5 bases). The V gene lost 7 bases and the J gene lost 4 bases, with 14 bases spanning the gap. The CDR3 length is 13 residues. Germline V gives CDR1 SGHRS, CDR2 YFSETQ. CDR3 residues: CASGTGTPTEAFF. In nucleotides, the CDR3 is TGCGCCAGCGGAACCGGGACCCCCACTGAAGCTTTCTTT.

This clone was seen once. V gene TRBV3-1 (or the pseudogene TRBV3-2) combines with J gene TRBJ1-2, with 7 positions matching TRBD1. CDR3 size: 13 residues. V lost 1 base and J lost 8; bases outside the gene matches: 4. Per germline, CDR1 LGHDT and CDR2 YNNKEL (reference sequence). The CDR3 DNA sequence: TGTGCCAGCAGCCAAGGGACAGGCCAGGGCTACACCTTC. Translated: CASSQGTGQGYTF.

The chain recombines TRBV18 with TRBJ1-3; the match to TRBD1 covers 7 bases. The CDR3 is made up of 16 amino acids. In germline, CDR1 is KGHSH, CDR2 LQKENI. After removal of 3 bases from V and 1 base from J, the junction contained 6 bases not matched to a gene. This CDR3 is CASSPATGTSGNTIYF. The DNA of the CDR3 is TGTGCCAGCTCACCCGCGACAGGGACGTCTGGAAACACCATATATTTT. The full variable domain, its missing parts supplied by reference TRBV18 and TRBJ1-3, is NAGVMQNPRHLVRRRGQEARLRCSPMKGHSHVYWYRQLPEEGLKFMVYLQKENIIDESGMPKERFSAEFPKEGPSILRIQQVVRGDSAAYFCASSPATGTSGNTIYFGEGSWLTVV.

The chain combines TRBV6-5 with TRBJ1-3; unclear D gene. The V gene's germline CDR1 is MNHEY and CDR2 SVGAGI. The CDR3 consists of 15 residues. V dropped 8 bases and J dropped 2 bases, with 16 bases sitting between them. CDR3 region: CASQPVLDAGNTIYF. The DNA for the CDR3 is TGTGCCAGCCAGCCTGTATTAGATGCTGGAAACACCATATATTTT.

This clone was found once. V usage is TRBV28 and J usage is TRBJ2-7; 9 positions match TRBD1. From germline, CDR1 is MDHEN and CDR2 SYDVKM. Losses at the gene ends were 6 bases for V and 2 bases for J; bases not matched to a gene: 8. The CDR3 runs to 15 residues. The CDR3 bases are TGTGCCAGCAGACTACAGGGGGCCAGGGCCTACGAGCAGTACTTC. Protein sequence: CASRLQGARAYEQYF.

The chain has TRBV20-1 and TRBJ1-2; D remains ambiguous. CDR3 length: 11 amino acids. Trimming left V 5 bases short and J 8 bases short, with 12 bases between. The V gene's germline CDR1 is DFQATT and CDR2 SNEGSKA (reference sequence). The CDR3 here is CSAVGNGGYTF. The CDR3 DNA sequence: TGCAGTGCTGTCGGGAATGGGGGCTACACCTTC.

The chain employs TRBV5-6 and TRBJ2-1; no definite D call. The germline V and J ends were trimmed by 5 bases and 3 bases, with 18 bases remaining between them. Looked up from germline, CDR1 is SGHDT and CDR2 is YYEEEE. CDR3 length: 16 residues. The CDR3 sequence is CASSRTAETFYNEQFF. The CDR3 coding sequence is TGTGCCAGCAGTAGAACGGCGGAGACCTTCTACAATGAGCAGTTCTTC.

The chain is built from TRBV6-1 and TRBJ2-1; D is possibly TRBD1 (6 bases). CDR1 is MNHNS and CDR2 is SASEGT in the germline V gene. V was trimmed by 3 bases and J by 3 bases, leaving 12 bases between them. This CDR3 region has 15 residues. The CDR3 loop is CASSDRDKNYNEQFF. The CDR3 coding sequence is TGTGCCAGCAGTGACCGGGACAAAAACTACAATGAGCAGTTCTTC.

The chain has TRBV19 and TRBJ1-1; the D gene is possibly TRBD1 (6 bases). The V end lost 6 bases, the J end lost 2 bases, and 13 bases lay between the germline ends. Germline V gene sequence: CDR1 LNHDA, CDR2 SQIVND (reference sequence). The CDR3 length is 14 residues. The CDR3 nucleotides read TGTGCCAGTAGGGGTTGGACAGTTAACACTGAAGCTTTCTTT. As protein: CASRGWTVNTEAFF. The variable domain in full, completed from reference TRBV19 and TRBJ1-1, reads DGGITQSPKYLFRKEGQNVTLSCEQNLNHDAMYWYRQDPGQGLRLIYYSQIVNDFQKGDIAEGYSVSREKKESFPLTVTSAQKNPTAFYLCASRGWTVNTEAFFGQGTRLTVV.

The rearrangement links TRBV7-9 to TRBJ1-1; D gene ambiguous. Germline V lookup: CDR1 SEHNR, CDR2 FQNEAQ (reference sequence). CDR3 length: 13 residues. V lost 3 bases to trimming and J lost 0 bases, with 5 bases between them. CDR3 DNA: TGTGCCAGCAGCTTGGAGATGAACACTGAAGCTTTCTTT. Translating gives CASSLEMNTEAFF.

CDR3 sequence (DNA): TGTGCCAGCACCAGAGAAGGGAGCAATCAGCCCCAGCATTTT. It translates to CASTREGSNQPQHF. This chain links TRBV2 with TRBJ1-5; D unresolved. The V end was cut by 7 bases, the J end by 1 base, with 11 bases between. Germline V gene sequence: CDR1 SNHLY, CDR2 FYNNEI. The CDR3 contains 14 residues.

The chain links TRBV5-1 to TRBJ2-1, with D possibly TRBD1 on 6 matching bases. V shed 4 bases and J shed 3 bases, with 11 bases lying between them. Germline CDR1 reads SGHRS; CDR2 reads YFSETQ. This CDR3 comprises 14 residues. The CDR3, as DNA: TGCGCCAGCAGCCTGACAGGCATCTACAATGAGCAGTTCTTC. Translating it yields CASSLTGIYNEQFF.

The chain uses TRBV6-2 or TRBV6-3 and TRBJ2-7; maybe TRBD1 (5 bases). This CDR3 has 14 residues. V was pared by 5 bases and J by 2 bases, with 13 bases between. From germline, CDR1 is MNHEY and CDR2 SVGEGT. The chain's CDR3 is CASSKQALTYEQYF. The CDR3 region has the DNA TGTGCCAGCAGTAAACAGGCCTTGACCTACGAGCAGTACTTC.

This clone was observed a handful of times. CDR3 sequence: CASSQVGGYTF. The DNA for the CDR3 is TGTGCCAGCAGCCAAGTGGGTGGCTACACCTTC. This chain uses TRBV3-1 (or the pseudogene TRBV3-2) with TRBJ1-2; D gene unclear. Germline V gene lookup returns CDR1 LGHDT and CDR2 YNNKEL (reference sequence). V lost 1 base and J lost 7, with 4 bases in between. This CDR3 has 11 amino acids.